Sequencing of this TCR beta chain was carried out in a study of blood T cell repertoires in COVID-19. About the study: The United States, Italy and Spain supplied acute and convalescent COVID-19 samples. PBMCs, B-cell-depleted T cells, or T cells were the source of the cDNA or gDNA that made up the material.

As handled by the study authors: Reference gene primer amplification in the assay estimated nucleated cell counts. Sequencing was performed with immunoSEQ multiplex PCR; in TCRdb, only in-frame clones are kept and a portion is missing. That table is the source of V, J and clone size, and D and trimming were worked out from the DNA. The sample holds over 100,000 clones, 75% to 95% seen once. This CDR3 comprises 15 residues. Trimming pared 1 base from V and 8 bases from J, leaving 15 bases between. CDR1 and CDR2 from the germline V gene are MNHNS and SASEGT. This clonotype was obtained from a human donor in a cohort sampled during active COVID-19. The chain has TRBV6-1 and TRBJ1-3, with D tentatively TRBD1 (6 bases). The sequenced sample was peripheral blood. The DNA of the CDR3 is TGTGCCAGCAGTGAAGGTCAGGGGATGGCGGACACCATATATTTT. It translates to CASSEGQGMADTIYF.